Reported below is one T cell receptor (beta chain). In its sample, this clonotype was seen many times. What antigen it recognizes has not been identified. The record has no base qualities; no much larger clone is one base away. The CDR3, from cysteine to phenylalanine, totals 12 residues. CDR3 DNA is the only sequence kept; it has 36 bases, read in frame from the first base. V gives up 10 bases and J gives up 0 bases, and the segment between their germline ends measures 9 bases. The germline V gene (reference sequence) provides CDR1 SEHNR and CDR2 FQNEAQ. The label giving this sample's treatment or condition can be read as: allogeneic hematopoietic cell transplantation with graft depleted of TCRalphabeta T cells and CD19 B cells. Transplant recipients were children who received TCRalphabeta/CD19-depleted allogeneic hematopoietic cell grafts. These data belong to a study of T-cell reconstitution after alpha-beta-depleted transplantation in children listed by TCRdb under 2016. The study in broad terms: Using TCR repertoire profiling, the study followed T-cell immune reconstitution in a quantitative way in children after TCRalphabeta/CD19-depleted allogeneic hematopoietic cell transplantation.

The library came from PCR. Sequencing was performed on an Illumina HiSeq 2500. TCR libraries were prepared with molecular barcoding, using unique molecular identifiers to normalize TCRbeta repertoire quantification. TCRdb ran its own pipeline on the public reads, namely fastp trimming at Q25 and MiXCR clone calling, and kept in-frame beta chains. Entries that share a CDR3 protein sequence are merged under the most common genes and DNA. The sample table lists approximately 490,000 distinct CDR3 sequences, about 10% of them with a count of one. Of the sample, 2% to 2.5% falls within the top ten clones. What the work shows at the level of the full study, not this receptor alone: Over subsequent months, a decline in hyperexpanded clone frequencies was noted, and after one year, T-cell counts and TCRbeta diversity were mostly ascribed to newly produced T cells. About two months after transplant, the apparently early recovery of alphabetaT-cell counts reportedly depended on just several hundred clones that had expanded rapidly and came from non-depleted graft cells. In some patients, the high TCRbeta diversity seen at day 60 was put down to recipient T cells and intrathymic progenitors that had survived conditioning.

The material sequenced was PBMCs, taken before TCRalphabeta/CD19-depleted stem cell transplant. The source of this sequence is a child aged 2 to 10 with inherited bone marrow failure, due to receive a stem cell transplant. The sequence joins TRBV7-9 to TRBJ1-1; no D gene can be assigned with confidence. CDR3 sequence: CATTTMNTEAFF. The nucleotide sequence reads TGTGCCACCACGACGATGAACACTGAAGCTTTCTTT. Reference TRBV7-9 and TRBJ1-1 proteins supply the regions before and after the CDR3; the full variable domain is: DTGVSQNPRHKITKRGQNVTFRCDPISEHNRLYWYRQTLGQGPEFLTYFQNEAQLEKSRLLSDRFSAERPKGSFSTLEIQRTEQGDSAMYLCATTTMNTEAFFGQGTRLTVV.